This T cell receptor beta chain emerged from a study of T cells after yellow fever vaccination. TCRdb itself ran the 5' RACE reads through MiXCR, one entry per CDR3 protein. The repertoire includes over 300,000 distinct CDR3 sequences, roughly 4% of them detected once, and approximately 23% sits in the top ten. This clonotype was seen a handful of times. J lost 4 bases, V lost 0 bases, and 6 bases had no gene match. Per germline, CDR1 LGHNA and CDR2 YSLEER. This CDR3 has 16 residues. The chain joins TRBV4-3 to TRBJ1-2, with 9 bases matching TRBD1. The sequence came from a man aged 18 to 29 who received the YFV17D yellow fever vaccine. Sample: PBMCs, taken 5 days after the yellow fever booster vaccination. CDR3 sequence reads: CASSQDRDRVIYGYTF. The CDR3 DNA sequence: TGCGCCAGCAGCCAAGACCGGGACAGGGTTATCTATGGCTACACCTTC.